This TCR beta chain was captured by sequencing in a study of regulatory T cells in long-lasting Graves disease. General study findings and limits: New patients shared fewer public clonotypes (approximately 1,000) than persistent patients did (around 2,700).

This clonotype was seen many times. Its matching antigen is unknown. CDR3 size: 12 residues. V lost 7 bases and J lost 1, with 8 bases in between. The V gene's germline CDR1 is LNHNV and CDR2 YYDKDF (reference sequence). Both iRepertoire HTBI primers and Arm-PCR of CDR3 regions were used to build the TCR beta libraries. TCRdb processed the multiplex PCR reads anew with MiXCR; each CDR3 protein has one entry. The sample includes hundreds of thousands of distinct CDR3 sequences, 16% of them seen just once. Documented time point: newly diagnosed GD, antithyroid drugs for less than 3 months. PBMC-derived RNA was used for the TCR library. The sample was also linked to a second study, of T cells in Graves' hyperthyroidism and ophthalmopathy.

The sample in question was peripheral blood mononuclear cells (PBMCs), obtained at new diagnosis, from a patient treated with antithyroid drugs. The TCR comes from a woman aged 25 to 39 with Graves disease. V gene TRBV15 combines with J gene TRBJ2-7, with D perhaps matching TRBD1 (6 bases). CDR3: CATKQGSYEQYF. DNA of the CDR3: TGTGCCACCAAACAGGGTTCCTACGAGCAGTACTTC.